This T cell receptor beta chain was sequenced for a study of siplizumab effects on memory and regulatory T cells. Regarding the study as a whole: Unstimulated subsets captured only a minor fraction of alloreactive clones. Naive T cells were seemingly more diverse than memory cells, and major contributions to the alloresponse seemed to be made by them.

Sequenced by immunoSEQ multiplex PCR; TCRdb stores in-frame clones only, minus some. The sample contains more than 60,000 clones, roughly 96% of which appear only once. This clone was observed once. Antigen: not known. The material sequenced was naive CD8+ T cells sorted from blood. The origin of this receptor is a human donor in good health.

The CDR3 DNA is TGTGCCAGCAGCTTTGGACAGGGGGCTGAAGCTTTCTTT. Translating gives CASSFGQGAEAFF. This sequence joins TRBV7-9 and TRBJ1-1, with 10 nucleotides matching TRBD1. After removal of 3 bases from V and 6 bases from J, the junction contained 1 base not matched to a gene. CDR3 length: 13 residues. CDR1 SEHNR and CDR2 FQNEAQ come from the germline V gene (reference sequence).